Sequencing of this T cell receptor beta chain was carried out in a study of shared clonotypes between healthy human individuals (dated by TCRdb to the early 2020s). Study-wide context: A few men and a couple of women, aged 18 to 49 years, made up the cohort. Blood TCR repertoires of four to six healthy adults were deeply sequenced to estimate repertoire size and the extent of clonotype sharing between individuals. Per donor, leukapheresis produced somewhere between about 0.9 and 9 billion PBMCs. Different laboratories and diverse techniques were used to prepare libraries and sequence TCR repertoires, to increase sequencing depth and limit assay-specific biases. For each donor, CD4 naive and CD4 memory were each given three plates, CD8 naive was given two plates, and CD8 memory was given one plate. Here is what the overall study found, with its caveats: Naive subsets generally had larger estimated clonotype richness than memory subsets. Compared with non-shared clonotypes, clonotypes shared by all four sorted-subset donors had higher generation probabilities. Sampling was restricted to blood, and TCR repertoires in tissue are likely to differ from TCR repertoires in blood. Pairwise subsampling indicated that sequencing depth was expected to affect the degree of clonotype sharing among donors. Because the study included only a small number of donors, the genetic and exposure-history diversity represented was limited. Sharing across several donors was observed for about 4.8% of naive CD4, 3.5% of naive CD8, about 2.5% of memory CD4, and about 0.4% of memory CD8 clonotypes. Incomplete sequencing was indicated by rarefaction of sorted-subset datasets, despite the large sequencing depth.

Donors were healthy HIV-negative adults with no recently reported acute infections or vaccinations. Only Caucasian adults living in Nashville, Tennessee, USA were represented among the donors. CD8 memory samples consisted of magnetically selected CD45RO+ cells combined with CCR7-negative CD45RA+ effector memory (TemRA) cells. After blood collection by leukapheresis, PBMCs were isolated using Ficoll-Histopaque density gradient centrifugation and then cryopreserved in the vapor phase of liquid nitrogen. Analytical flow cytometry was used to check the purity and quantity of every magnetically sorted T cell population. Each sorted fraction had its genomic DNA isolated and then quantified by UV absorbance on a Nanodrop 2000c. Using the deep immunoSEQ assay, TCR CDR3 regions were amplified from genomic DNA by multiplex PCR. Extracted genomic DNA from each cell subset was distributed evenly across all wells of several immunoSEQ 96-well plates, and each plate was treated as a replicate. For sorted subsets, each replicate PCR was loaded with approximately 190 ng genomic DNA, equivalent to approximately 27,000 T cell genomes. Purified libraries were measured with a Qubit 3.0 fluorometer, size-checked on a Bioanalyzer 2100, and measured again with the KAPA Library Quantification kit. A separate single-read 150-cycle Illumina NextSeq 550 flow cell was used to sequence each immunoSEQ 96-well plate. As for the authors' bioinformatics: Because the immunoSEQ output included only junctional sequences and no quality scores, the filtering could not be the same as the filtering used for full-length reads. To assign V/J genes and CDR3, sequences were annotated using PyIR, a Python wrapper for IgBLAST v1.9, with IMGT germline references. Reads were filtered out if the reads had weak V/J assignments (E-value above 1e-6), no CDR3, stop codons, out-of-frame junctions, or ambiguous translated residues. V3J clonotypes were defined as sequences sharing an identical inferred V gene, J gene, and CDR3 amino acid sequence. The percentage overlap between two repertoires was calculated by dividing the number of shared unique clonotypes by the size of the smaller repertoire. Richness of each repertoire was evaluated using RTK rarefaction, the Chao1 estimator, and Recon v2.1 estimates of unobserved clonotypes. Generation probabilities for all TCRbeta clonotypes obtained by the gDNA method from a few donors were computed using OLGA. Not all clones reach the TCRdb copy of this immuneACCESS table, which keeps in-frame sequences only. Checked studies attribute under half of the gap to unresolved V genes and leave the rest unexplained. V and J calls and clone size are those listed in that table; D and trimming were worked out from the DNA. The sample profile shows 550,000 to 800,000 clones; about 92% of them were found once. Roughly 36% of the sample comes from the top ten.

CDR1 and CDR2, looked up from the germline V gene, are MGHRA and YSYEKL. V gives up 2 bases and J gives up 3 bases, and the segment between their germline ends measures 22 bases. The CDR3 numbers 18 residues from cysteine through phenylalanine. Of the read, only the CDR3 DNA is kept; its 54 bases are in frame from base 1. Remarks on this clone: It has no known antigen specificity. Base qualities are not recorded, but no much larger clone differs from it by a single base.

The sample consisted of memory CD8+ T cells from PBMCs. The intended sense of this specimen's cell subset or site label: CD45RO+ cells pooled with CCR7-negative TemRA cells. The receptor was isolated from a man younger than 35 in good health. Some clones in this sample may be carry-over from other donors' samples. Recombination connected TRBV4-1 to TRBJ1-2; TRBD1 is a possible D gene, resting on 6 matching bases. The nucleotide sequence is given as TGCGCCAGCAGCCAACCAAGCAGACAGGAATCGGCTGACTATGGCTACACCTTC. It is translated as CASSQPSRQESADYGYTF.